The clone carrying this T cell receptor beta chain was seen at least ten times. Its antigen is as yet unknown. The time point here: longitudinal time-point 2. This CDR3 has 16 residues. In germline, CDR1 is KGHDR, CDR2 SFDVKD. The J segment lost 5 bases and the V segment lost 4 bases, leaving 6 bases of the junction unmatched. The sample comes from a study of neurological immune-mediated disorders. Whole-study findings and limits: Patients with HTLV-1-associated myelopathy had the highest level of TCR clonal expansion, whereas patients with multiple sclerosis had the lowest level, falling beneath the level found in healthy controls.

The making of cDNA relied on 5'RACE with 10-nucleotide random UMIs. One entry per CDR3 protein results from TCRdb running MiXCR on the 5' RACE reads. Among 40,000 to 60,000 distinct CDR3 sequences listed, approximately 14% were seen once. Sequencing used PBMCs. This receptor was identified in a male donor with HTLV-1-associated myelopathy (HAM/TSP). The rearrangement joins TRBV24-1 to TRBJ2-1; 11 bases fit TRBD2. CDR3 residues: CATSDRTSGYHNEQFF. The CDR3 DNA follows: TGTGCCACCAGTGACCGGACTAGCGGGTACCACAATGAGCAGTTCTTC.